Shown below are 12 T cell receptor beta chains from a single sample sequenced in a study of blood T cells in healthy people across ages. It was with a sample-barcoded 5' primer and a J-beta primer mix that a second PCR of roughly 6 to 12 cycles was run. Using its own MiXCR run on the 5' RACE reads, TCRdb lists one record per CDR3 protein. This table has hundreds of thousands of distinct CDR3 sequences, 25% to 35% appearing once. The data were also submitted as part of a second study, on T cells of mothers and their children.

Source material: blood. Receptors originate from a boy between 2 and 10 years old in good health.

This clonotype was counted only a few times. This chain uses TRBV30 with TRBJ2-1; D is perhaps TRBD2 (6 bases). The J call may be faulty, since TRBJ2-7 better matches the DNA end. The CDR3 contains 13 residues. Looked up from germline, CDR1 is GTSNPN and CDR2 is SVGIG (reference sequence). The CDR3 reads CAWMGGFRSQQYF. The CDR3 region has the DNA TGTGCCTGGATGGGGGGTTTTAGGTCTCAGCAGTACTTC.

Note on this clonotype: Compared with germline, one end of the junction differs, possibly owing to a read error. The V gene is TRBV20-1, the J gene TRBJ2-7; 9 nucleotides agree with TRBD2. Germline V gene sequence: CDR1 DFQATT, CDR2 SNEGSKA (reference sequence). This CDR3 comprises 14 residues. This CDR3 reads CSALRTSARYDQYF. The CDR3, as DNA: TGCAGTGCTTTGCGGACTAGCGCGCGATACGATCAGTACTTC.

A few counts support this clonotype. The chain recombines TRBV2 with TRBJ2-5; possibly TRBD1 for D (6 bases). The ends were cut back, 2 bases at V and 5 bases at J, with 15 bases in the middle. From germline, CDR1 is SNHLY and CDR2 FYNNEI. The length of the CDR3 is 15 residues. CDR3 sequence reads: CASSEFRGWYETQYF. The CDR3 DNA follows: TGTGCCAGCAGTGAATTCAGGGGCTGGTATGAGACCCAGTACTTC.

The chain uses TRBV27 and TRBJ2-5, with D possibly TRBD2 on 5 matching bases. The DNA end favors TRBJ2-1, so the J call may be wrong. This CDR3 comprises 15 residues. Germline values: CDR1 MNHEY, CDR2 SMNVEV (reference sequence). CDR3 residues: CASSWLGSGINEQFF. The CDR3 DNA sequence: TGTGCCAGCAGTTGGCTAGGATCGGGAATAAATGAGCAGTTCTTC.

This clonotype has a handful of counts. Here the CDR3 DNA reads TGTGCCAGCAGCTTAGGTCTCCAATACACTGAAGCTTTCTTT. This codes for CASSLGLQYTEAFF. The rearrangement joins TRBV7-2 to TRBJ1-1; the D is unclear. Per the germline V gene, CDR1 is SGHTA and CDR2 is FQGNSA. The CDR3 has 14 residues. The ends were cut back, 1 base at V and 3 bases at J, with 9 bases in the middle.

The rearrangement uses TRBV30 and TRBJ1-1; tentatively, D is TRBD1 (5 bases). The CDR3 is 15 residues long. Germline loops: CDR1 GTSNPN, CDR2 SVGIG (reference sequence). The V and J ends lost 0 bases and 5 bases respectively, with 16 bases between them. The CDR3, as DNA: TGTGCCTGGAGTGTACGAGACAGTAGACTTACTGAAGCTTTCTTT. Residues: CAWSVRDSRLTEAFF.

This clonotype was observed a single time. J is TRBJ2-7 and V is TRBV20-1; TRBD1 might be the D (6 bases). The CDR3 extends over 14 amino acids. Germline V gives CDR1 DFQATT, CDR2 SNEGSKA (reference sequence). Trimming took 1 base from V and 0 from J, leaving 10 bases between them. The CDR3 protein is CSARGTDSSYEQYF. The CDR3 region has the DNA TGCAGTGCTAGAGGGACGGACAGCTCCTACGAGCAGTACTTC.

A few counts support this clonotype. The CDR3 bases are TGCAGTGCCCCGCCCGCGAACGGGGGGGCCAGGGAGACCCAGTACTTC. Its protein product is CSAPPANGGARETQYF. The rearrangement links TRBV20-1 to TRBJ2-5; 8 nucleotides match TRBD2. The CDR3 is 16 residues long. Germline loops: CDR1 DFQATT, CDR2 SNEGSKA (reference sequence). Unmatched junction bases numbered 17, after V lost 6 bases and J lost 5 bases.

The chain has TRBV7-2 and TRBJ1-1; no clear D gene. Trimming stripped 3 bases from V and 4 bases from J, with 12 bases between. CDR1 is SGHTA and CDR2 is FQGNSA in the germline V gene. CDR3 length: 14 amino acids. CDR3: CASSFMGMGTEAFF. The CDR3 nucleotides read TGTGCCAGCAGCTTCATGGGGATGGGCACTGAAGCTTTCTTT.

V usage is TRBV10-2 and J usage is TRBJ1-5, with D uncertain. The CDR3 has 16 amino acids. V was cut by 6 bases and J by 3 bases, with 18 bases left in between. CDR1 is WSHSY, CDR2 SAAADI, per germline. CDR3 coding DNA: TGCGCCAGCAGGAAGTCCTCCGGGCCCGACAATCAGCCCCAGCATTTT. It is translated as CASRKSSGPDNQPQHF.

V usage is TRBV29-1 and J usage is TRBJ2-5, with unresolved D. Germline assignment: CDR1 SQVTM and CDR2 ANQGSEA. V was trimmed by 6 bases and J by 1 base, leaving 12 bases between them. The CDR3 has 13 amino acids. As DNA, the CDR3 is TGCAGCGTAAGGCATCGACTCCAAGAGACCCAGTACTTC. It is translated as CSVRHRLQETQYF.

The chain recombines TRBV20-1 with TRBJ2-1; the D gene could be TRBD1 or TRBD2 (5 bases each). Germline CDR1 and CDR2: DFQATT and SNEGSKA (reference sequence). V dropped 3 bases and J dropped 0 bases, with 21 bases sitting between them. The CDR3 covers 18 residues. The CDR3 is CSARGVQGAAGSYNEQFF. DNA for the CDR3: TGCAGTGCTAGGGGCGTTCAAGGGGCTGCGGGCTCCTACAATGAGCAGTTCTTC.